This T cell receptor beta chain was profiled in a study of T cell responses to AZD1222 COVID-19 vaccine. Findings and caveats of the study: Clonal diversity was possibly underestimated, and white British individuals and females predominated among donors. Per reports, nearly half of all spike-specific TCRs target regions that are unmutated in variants. All repertoire sampling was performed exclusively after the peak T cell response.

To note about this clone: Its cognate antigen is unknown.

From germline, CDR1 is LNHDA and CDR2 SQIVND (reference sequence). V lost 6 bases, J lost 3 bases, and 0 bases stayed unmatched. The CDR3 consists of 12 residues. Sequencing was performed with immunoSEQ multiplex PCR; in TCRdb, only in-frame clones are kept and a portion is missing. The data contain about 140,000 clones, about 91% of them seen just once; the ten biggest clones take up roughly 2.3%. The TCR sequence derives from an adult in good health. The sample was peripheral blood, taken on day 0 of AZD1222 vaccination. V usage is TRBV19 and J usage is TRBJ2-7, with TRBD1 matching 9 bases. The CDR3, as DNA: TGTGCCAGTAGGGACAGGGGCTACGAGCAGTACTTC. It specifies CASRDRGYEQYF.